This record covers a single T cell receptor (beta chain). The CDR3 has 17 amino acids. Per the germline V gene, CDR1 is MGHRA and CDR2 is YSYEKL. The V gene end was trimmed by 4 bases and the J gene end by 2 bases; junction bases not matched to a gene: 11. The sample originates from a study of blood T cell repertoires in COVID-19. TCRdb's copy holds only in-frame clones and misses some; the assay was immunoSEQ multiplex PCR. The sample has roughly 380,000 clones; roughly 84% are singletons. This TCR was sampled from a woman in her 30s who had recovered from COVID-19. The chain combines TRBV4-1 with TRBJ2-7, with 10 bases lining up with TRBD1. Sequenced: PBMCs or T cells enriched from blood (not recorded which). The CDR3 is CASSLIETGTGAYEQYF. For the CDR3, the DNA is TGCGCCAGCAGCCTGATCGAAACCGGGACAGGGGCCTACGAGCAGTACTTC.